This T cell receptor beta chain derives from a study of identical twins. One entry per CDR3 protein results from TCRdb running MiXCR on the 5' RACE reads. The table records fewer than 250,000 distinct CDR3 sequences, about 16% of them present only once. The trim removed 1 base at V and 5 bases at J, leaving 4 bases unmatched. Germline V gene lookup returns CDR1 MNHEY and CDR2 SMNVEV (reference sequence). The CDR3 extends over 14 amino acids. This clonotype was detected only a few times. The same sample was also used in a study of T cells expressing NK-cell markers.

Sequences were obtained from CD8+ T cells sorted from blood. This chain connects TRBV27 to TRBJ2-7, with 8 bases lining up with TRBD2. The receptor's source is a woman aged 18 to 35 in good health. The chain's CDR3 is CASSLYSGANEQYF. In DNA, the CDR3 is TGTGCCAGCAGTTTATATAGCGGGGCTAACGAGCAGTACTTC.